The source of this TCR beta chain is a study of blood T cell repertoires in COVID-19. Study information: Some COVID-19 samples were acute and others convalescent; all came from the United States, Italy and Spain. The analysed material was cDNA or gDNA that came from T cells, B-cell-depleted T cells, or PBMCs.

Germline V lookup: CDR1 MGHRA, CDR2 YSYEKL. Trimming cost V 1 base and J 1 base, with 14 bases left between them. The CDR3 totals 16 residues. Original analysis: Scientists estimated how many nucleated cells there were by amplifying reference gene primers. Using immunoSEQ multiplex PCR, the repertoire was profiled, and TCRdb retains in-frame clones only, with some absent. D and trimming were read from the DNA, whereas the V and J calls and clone size are those reported in that table. The sample contains about 93,000 clones, roughly nine tenths of which appear only once. This clonotype was sampled from a man aged 50-59 years with acute or convalescent COVID-19. The rearrangement uses TRBV4-1 and TRBJ2-7; the D is unclear. Sequences were obtained from peripheral blood. CDR3 in amino acids: CASSQGPLVSSYEQYF. In DNA, the CDR3 is TGCGCCAGCAGCCAAGGCCCGCTAGTCTCTTCCTACGAGCAGTACTTC.